Below, 26 T cell receptor beta chains from the same sample are listed, as sequenced in a study of T cell repertoires in ileal Crohn's disease. Time point denoted: inflamed ileum from the surgical specimen. Assay used: immunoSEQ multiplex PCR; TCRdb lists only in-frame clones, some missing. The sample has roughly 2,100 clones, 90% to 95% seen once. The sample comprised ileal tissue. Receptors were obtained from an adult with Crohn's disease.

The chain employs TRBV6-8 and TRBJ2-3, with no clear D. Germline V CDR1 and CDR2: MNHGY, SAAAGT. V lost 5 bases and J 1 base, leaving 16 bases between the germline ends. The CDR3 covers 16 residues. The CDR3 coding sequence is TGTGCCAGCAGTCCCATAGCTAGGACGGGCACAGATACGCAGTATTTT. It codes for CASSPIARTGTDTQYF.

V and J are TRBV27 and TRBJ1-5, with D tentatively TRBD1 (6 bases). The CDR3 is 16 residues long. Germline V CDR1 and CDR2: MNHEY, SMNVEV (reference sequence). The V gene lost 8 bases and the J gene lost 2 bases, with 19 bases spanning the gap. CDR3 loop: CASSRRGELGNQPQHF. Written as DNA, the CDR3 is TGTGCCAGCTCTCGTAGGGGGGAACTGGGCAATCAGCCCCAGCATTTT.

The CDR3 here is CSVPALDRPNTGELFF. The CDR3 DNA reads as TGCAGCGTTCCTGCCTTAGACAGACCCAACACCGGGGAGCTGTTTTTT. The chain uses TRBV29-1 and TRBJ2-2; TRBD1 might be the D (5 bases). Trimming left V 5 bases short and J 2 bases short, with 18 bases between. The CDR3 runs to 16 residues. Per the germline V gene, CDR1 is SQVTM and CDR2 is ANQGSEA.

This clone has only a few counts. The chain joins TRBV4-2 to TRBJ2-4; the D is unclear. The CDR3 loop spans 15 amino acids. CDR1 is LGHNA and CDR2 is YNFKEQ in the germline V gene. V gave up 0 bases and J gave up 5 bases, with 11 bases separating them. The CDR3 here is CASSQERDPENIQYF. The DNA of the CDR3 is TGTGCCAGCAGCCAAGAACGAGACCCAGAAAACATTCAGTACTTC.

V usage is TRBV6-1 and J usage is TRBJ2-7, with 7 bases fitting TRBD1. The V gene's germline CDR1 is MNHNS and CDR2 SASEGT. The CDR3 has 14 amino acids. After removal of 2 bases from V and 2 bases from J, the junction contained 3 bases not matched to a gene. CDR3 region: CASSERDRPYEQYF. The CDR3 DNA follows: TGTGCCAGCAGTGAAAGGGACAGACCCTACGAGCAGTACTTC.

The chain recombines TRBV29-1 with TRBJ1-2; D is unclear. Trimming took off 5 bases at V and 0 bases at J, with 13 bases between the two ends. Germline V gene sequence: CDR1 SQVTM, CDR2 ANQGSEA. This CDR3 comprises 14 residues. CDR3 loop: CSVWTSYPNYGYTF. The CDR3 DNA follows: TGCAGCGTTTGGACTTCCTATCCTAACTATGGCTACACCTTC.

This chain joins TRBV18 and TRBJ1-6, with D tentatively TRBD1 (5 bases). The CDR3 has 18 residues. CDR1 KGHSH and CDR2 LQKENI come from the germline V gene. Trimming shortened V by 11 bases and J by 5 bases, and 28 bases separated the two germline ends. The DNA of the CDR3 is TGTGCCGGGGCGGTTAGTTTTTCGGGGACGATTAATAATTCACCCCTCCACTTT. It translates to CAGAVSFSGTINNSPLHF.

The genes are TRBV4-1 and TRBJ1-3; D is unclear. This CDR3 comprises 17 residues. V was clipped by 3 bases and J by 5 bases, with 20 bases between them. CDR1 and CDR2 (germline): MGHRA, YSYEKL. Here the CDR3 DNA reads TGCGCCAGCAGCCAGGCCATTAGGGATGCAGATAGAAACACCATATATTTT. It specifies CASSQAIRDADRNTIYF.

V gene TRBV10-2 combines with J gene TRBJ2-1; 11 bases are a match to TRBD1. V was pared by 6 bases and J by 7 bases, with 5 bases of the junction left unmatched. Germline CDR1 reads WSHSY; CDR2 reads SAAADI. The CDR3 totals 14 residues. CDR3 sequence (DNA): TGCGCCAGCAGAGGACAGGGGGCAGGAAATGAGCAGTTCTTC. It is translated as CASRGQGAGNEQFF.

This chain's CDR3 is CASSPTSGRMQFF. For the CDR3, the DNA is TGTGCCAGTAGCCCTACTAGCGGGAGAATGCAGTTCTTC. V and J are TRBV19 and TRBJ2-1; 11 positions agree with TRBD2. The CDR3 spans 13 residues. Germline-derived CDR1 and CDR2 are LNHDA and SQIVND (reference sequence). V was clipped by 6 bases and J by 12 bases; unmatched bases: 7.

This rearrangement joins TRBV16 to TRBJ1-6; D may be TRBD1 (6 bases). CDR1 KGHSY and CDR2 FQNENV come from the germline V gene. Trimming took 0 bases from V and 7 from J, leaving 13 bases between them. This CDR3 spans 16 amino acids. The CDR3 nucleotides are TGTGCCAGCAGCCAATCGAGGACAGAGAACAATTCACCCCTCCACTTT. Residues: CASSQSRTENNSPLHF.

The J gene is TRBJ2-7, the V gene TRBV5-1, with no clear D. This CDR3 is 14 amino acids long. The V and J ends lost 0 bases and 8 bases respectively, with 15 bases between them. Germline loops: CDR1 SGHRS, CDR2 YFSETQ. The CDR3 bases are TGCGCCAGCAGCTTGGGAAGCTTCTACGATCAGCAGTACTTC. Translation gives CASSLGSFYDQQYF. The variable domain in full, with the rest retrieved from reference TRBV5-1 and TRBJ2-7, is KAGVTQTPRYLIKTRGQQVTLSCSPISGHRSVSWYQQTPGQGLQFLFEYFSETQRNKGNFPGRFSGRQFSNSRSEMNVSTLELGDSALYLCASSLGSFYDQQYFGPGTRLTVT.

The chain couples TRBV6-1 to TRBJ1-2; perhaps TRBD1 as D (5 bases). Germline CDR1 is MNHNS and CDR2 is SASEGT. The CDR3 runs to 12 residues. V was pared by 4 bases and J by 3 bases, with 6 bases between. The CDR3 spells CASSARDYGYTF. The DNA of the CDR3 is TGTGCCAGCAGTGCCAGGGACTATGGCTACACCTTC.

The chain employs TRBV7-9 and TRBJ1-2; D is unclear. The V and J ends lost 5 bases and 7 bases respectively, with 8 bases between them. Germline V CDR1 and CDR2: SEHNR, FQNEAQ (reference sequence). The CDR3 sequence is 11 residues long. The CDR3 sequence is CASSPPTGYTF. DNA of the CDR3: TGTGCCAGCAGCCCGCCAACTGGCTACACCTTC.

V is TRBV6-1 and J is TRBJ1-1; no clear D. The CDR3 has 13 residues. V was shortened by 4 bases and J by 1 base, with 7 bases between the two germline ends. CDR1 and CDR2 from the germline V gene are MNHNS and SASEGT. The CDR3 DNA reads as TGTGCCAGCAGTGCCGTCCAGAACACTGAAGCTTTCTTT. This translates into CASSAVQNTEAFF.

J is TRBJ2-5 and V is TRBV27; 7 bases agree with TRBD1. Germline V gene data show CDR1 as MNHEY and CDR2 as SMNVEV (reference sequence). CDR3 length: 13 amino acids. V trimming: 6 bases; J trimming: 1 base; junction bases outside the gene matches: 2. CDR3 DNA sequence: TGTGCCAGCAGCAACAGGGGCCAAGAGACCCAGTACTTC. This codes for CASSNRGQETQYF.

The chain uses TRBV5-1 and TRBJ2-1; the D gene is possibly TRBD1 (6 bases). Germline CDR1 SGHRS, CDR2 YFSETQ. V lost 8 bases and J 2 bases, leaving 17 bases between the germline ends. The CDR3 runs 15 residues. The CDR3 bases are TGCGCCAGTTATCACAGGGATACGGCCTACAATGAGCAGTTCTTC. Translating gives CASYHRDTAYNEQFF. Combining the CDR3 with reference TRBV5-1 and TRBJ2-1 gives the whole variable domain KAGVTQTPRYLIKTRGQQVTLSCSPISGHRSVSWYQQTPGQGLQFLFEYFSETQRNKGNFPGRFSGRQFSNSRSEMNVSTLELGDSALYLCASYHRDTAYNEQFFGPGTRLTVL.

The CDR3: CASRRRGQQNGYTF. The CDR3 DNA follows: TGTGCCAGCAGGAGAAGAGGACAGCAAAATGGCTACACCTTC. V usage is TRBV28 and J usage is TRBJ1-2, with D perhaps TRBD1 (6 bases). This CDR3 is built from 14 residues. CDR1 and CDR2 (germline): MDHEN, SYDVKM. Trimming took off 6 bases at V and 6 bases at J, with 17 bases between the two ends.

This clone was observed once. The chain joins TRBV30 to TRBJ1-2; D gene ambiguous. Germline V gene data show CDR1 as GTSNPN and CDR2 as SVGIG (reference sequence). The CDR3 length is 12 residues. The V gene lost 5 bases and the J gene lost 6 bases, with 13 bases spanning the gap. CDR3 protein: CAWAPSTHGYTF. The CDR3 DNA reads as TGTGCCTGGGCCCCTTCTACCCATGGCTACACCTTC.

This clone was detected once. CDR3 nucleotides: TGTGCCAGCAGTACGGACGTAGTTCTGAATCAGCCCCAGCATTTT. It specifies CASSTDVVLNQPQHF. This chain uses TRBV7-2 with TRBJ1-5; no definite D call. Germline CDR1 reads SGHTA; CDR2 reads FQGNSA. The CDR3 covers 15 residues. Trimming took 6 bases from V and 4 from J, leaving 16 bases between them.

In nucleotides, the CDR3 is TGTGCCAGCAGTGAAACAGGGGGCATAGGCTATGGCTACACCTTC. This sequence encodes CASSETGGIGYGYTF. J is TRBJ1-2 and V is TRBV6-1; 9 nucleotides line up with TRBD1. With V trimmed by 2 bases and J by 4 bases, 5 bases remained unmatched. This CDR3 region has 15 residues. CDR1 is MNHNS and CDR2 is SASEGT in the germline V gene.

The chain uses TRBV19 and TRBJ2-7; the match to TRBD1 covers 7 bases. The CDR3 length is 16 residues. Per the germline V gene, CDR1 is LNHDA and CDR2 is SQIVND (reference sequence). Trimming took 3 bases from V and 4 from J; bases not matched to a gene: 12. The CDR3 here is CASSITRGQSLYEQYF. The CDR3 nucleotides are TGTGCCAGTAGTATTACAAGGGGACAGTCGCTTTACGAGCAGTACTTC.

The genes are TRBV29-1 and TRBJ1-2; D remains ambiguous. CDR3 length equals 13 residues. V lost 1 base, J lost 4 bases, and 10 bases lay in between. Germline lookup yields CDR1 SQVTM and CDR2 ANQGSEA. CDR3 DNA: TGCAGCGTTGAAGGCTGGGGAGGCTATGGCTACACCTTC. It translates to CSVEGWGGYGYTF.

The rearrangement links TRBV28 to TRBJ1-1, with 11 bases fitting TRBD1. There are 17 residues in the CDR3. From germline, CDR1 is MDHEN and CDR2 SYDVKM. The V gene end was trimmed by 7 bases and the J gene end by 5 bases; junction bases not matched to a gene: 15. The CDR3 bases are TGTGCCAGCAATCTGTTCGGGGACAGGGGGTCACGGACTGAAGCTTTCTTT. Its protein product is CASNLFGDRGSRTEAFF.

V and J are TRBV19 and TRBJ1-3; D gene ambiguous. The CDR3 sequence is 12 residues long. Germline CDR1 reads LNHDA; CDR2 reads SQIVND (reference sequence). Trimming shortened V by 5 bases and J by 4 bases, and 6 bases separated the two germline ends. CDR3 region: CASSVQGNTIYF. The CDR3 DNA follows: TGTGCCAGTAGTGTACAGGGAAACACCATATATTTT.

The gene calls are TRBV10-2 and TRBJ1-2; D ambiguous. Trimming took off 5 bases at V and 8 bases at J, with 12 bases between the two ends. Germline CDR1 WSHSY, CDR2 SAAADI. The CDR3 contains 12 residues. CDR3 in DNA: TGCGCCAGCAGTCCGGGCAGGAGAGGCTACACCTTC. It encodes CASSPGRRGYTF.